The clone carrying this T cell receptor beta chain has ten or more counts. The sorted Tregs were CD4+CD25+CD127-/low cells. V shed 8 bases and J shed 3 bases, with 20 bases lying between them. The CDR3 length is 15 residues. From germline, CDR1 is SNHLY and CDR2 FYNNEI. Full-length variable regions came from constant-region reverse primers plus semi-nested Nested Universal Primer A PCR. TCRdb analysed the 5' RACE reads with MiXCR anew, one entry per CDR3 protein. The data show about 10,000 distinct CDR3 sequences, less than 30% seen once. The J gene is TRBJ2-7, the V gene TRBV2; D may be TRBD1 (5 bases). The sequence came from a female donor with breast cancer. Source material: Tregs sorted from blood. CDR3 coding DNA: TGTGCCAGCTCACAGGCTCAGGAGATAGTCTACGAGCAGTACTTC. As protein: CASSQAQEIVYEQYF.